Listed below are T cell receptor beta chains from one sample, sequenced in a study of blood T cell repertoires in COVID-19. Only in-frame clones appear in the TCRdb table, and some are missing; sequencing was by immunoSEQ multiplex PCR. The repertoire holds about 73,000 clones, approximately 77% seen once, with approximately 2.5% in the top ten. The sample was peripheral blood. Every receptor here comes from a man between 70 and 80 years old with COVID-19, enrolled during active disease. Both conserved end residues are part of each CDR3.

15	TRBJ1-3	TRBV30	CAWSAGGTLSNTIYF
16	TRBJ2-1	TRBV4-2	CASSDRLAGSYNEQFF
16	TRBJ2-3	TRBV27	CASSLGLIAGADTQYF
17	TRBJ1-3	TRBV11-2	CASSLPFAGGNGNTIYF
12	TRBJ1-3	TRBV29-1	CSAGPDGNTIYF
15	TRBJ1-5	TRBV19	CASRTGEGGNQPQHF
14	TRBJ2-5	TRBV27	CASSFRGRLETQYF
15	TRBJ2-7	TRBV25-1	CASSPSGGAIYEQYF
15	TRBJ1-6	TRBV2	CASSQWSGENSPLHF
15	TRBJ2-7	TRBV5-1	CASSSGQGGTYEQYF
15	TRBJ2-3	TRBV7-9	CASQGLAGGADTQYF
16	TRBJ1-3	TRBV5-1	CASSLEGQGTGNTIYF
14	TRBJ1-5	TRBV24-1	CATRSGGRGQPQHF
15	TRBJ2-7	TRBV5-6	CASSLGPTAGGEQYF
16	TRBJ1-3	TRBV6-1	CASSEIQASTGNTIYF
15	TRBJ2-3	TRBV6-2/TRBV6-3	CASSFFRDGTDTQYF
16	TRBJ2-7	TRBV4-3	CASSQDIGTSSYEQYF
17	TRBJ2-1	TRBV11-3	CASSHRGSSGDYNEQFF
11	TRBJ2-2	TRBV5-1	CASSTSGELFF
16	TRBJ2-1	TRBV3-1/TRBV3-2	CASSQGLAGVQNEQFF
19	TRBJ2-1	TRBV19	CASSIVGLAGVGSYNEQFF
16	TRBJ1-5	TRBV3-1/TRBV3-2	CASSNGGGHSNQPQHF
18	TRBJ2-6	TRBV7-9	CASSQGTGGHSGANVLTF
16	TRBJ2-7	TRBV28	CASSERTGRGAYEQYF
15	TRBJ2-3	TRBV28	CASSPQGSGTDTQYF
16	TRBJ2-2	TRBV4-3	CASSQAGGGNTGELFF
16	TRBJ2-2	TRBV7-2	CASSLGGSVNTGELFF
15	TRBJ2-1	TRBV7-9	CASSSAGTGVNEQFF
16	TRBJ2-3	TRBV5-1	CASSSTGGYGTDTQYF
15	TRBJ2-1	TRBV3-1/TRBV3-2	CASSQGAGTYNEQFF
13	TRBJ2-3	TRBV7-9	CASSFPGVDTQYF
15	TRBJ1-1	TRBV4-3	CASSQDRDVSTEAFF
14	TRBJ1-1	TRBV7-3	CASSLGHSNTEAFF
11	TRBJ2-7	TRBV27	CASSSRQVRYF
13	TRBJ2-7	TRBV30	CAWSVRGSDEQYF
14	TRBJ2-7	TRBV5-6	CASSLGSATYEQYF
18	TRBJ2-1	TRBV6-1	CASSERLGSGRAVNEQFF
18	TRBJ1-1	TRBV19	CASSTFGAGVHMNTEAFF
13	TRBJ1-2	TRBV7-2	CASSAGSNYGYTF
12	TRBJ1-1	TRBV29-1	CSVAGRVTEAFF
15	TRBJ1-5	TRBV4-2	CASSQEGPEGQPQHF
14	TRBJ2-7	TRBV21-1	CARLGTGGNCEQYF
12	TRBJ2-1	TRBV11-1	CASSSDYVVQFF
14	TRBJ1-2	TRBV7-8	CASSLARADYGYTF
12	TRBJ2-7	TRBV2	CASSGTGYEQYF
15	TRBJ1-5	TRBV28	CASRQAGNSNQPQHF
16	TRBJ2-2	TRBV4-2	CASSQEGAGLTGELFF
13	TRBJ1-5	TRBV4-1	CASSQDNRGTQHF
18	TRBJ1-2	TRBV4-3	CASSQDLLGQGGGSGYTF
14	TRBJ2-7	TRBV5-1	CASSLPGQGGEQYF
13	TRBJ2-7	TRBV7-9	CASRQGAVYEQYF
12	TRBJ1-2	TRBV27	CASGLPGGPPTF